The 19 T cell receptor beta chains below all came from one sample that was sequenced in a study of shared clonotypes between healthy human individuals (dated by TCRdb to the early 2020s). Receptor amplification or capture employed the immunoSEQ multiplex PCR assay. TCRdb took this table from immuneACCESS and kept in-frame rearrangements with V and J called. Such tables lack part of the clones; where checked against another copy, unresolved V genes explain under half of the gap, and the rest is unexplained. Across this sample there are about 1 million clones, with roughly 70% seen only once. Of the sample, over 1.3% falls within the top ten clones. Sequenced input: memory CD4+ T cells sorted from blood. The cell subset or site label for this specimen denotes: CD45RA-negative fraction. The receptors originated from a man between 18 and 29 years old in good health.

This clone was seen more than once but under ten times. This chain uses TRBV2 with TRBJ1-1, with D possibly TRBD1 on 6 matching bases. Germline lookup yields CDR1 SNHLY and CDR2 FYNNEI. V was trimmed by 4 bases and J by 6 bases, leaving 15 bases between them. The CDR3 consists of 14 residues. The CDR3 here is CASSVRGGVSEAFF. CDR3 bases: TGTGCCAGCAGTGTGAGGGGGGGAGTTTCTGAAGCTTTCTTT.

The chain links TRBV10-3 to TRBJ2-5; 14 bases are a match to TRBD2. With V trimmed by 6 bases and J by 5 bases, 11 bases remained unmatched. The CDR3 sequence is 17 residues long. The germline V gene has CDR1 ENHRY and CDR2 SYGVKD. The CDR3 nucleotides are TGTGCCATCAGCCCGGGGACTAGCGGGGGCGAAGATGAGACCCAGTACTTC. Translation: CAISPGTSGGEDETQYF.

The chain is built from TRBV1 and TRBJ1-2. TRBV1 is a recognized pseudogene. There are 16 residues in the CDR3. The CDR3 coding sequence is TGCACCAGCAGTCGAGTGGGTGTGCGAAAGACCTATGGCTACACCTTC. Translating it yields CTSSRVGVRKTYGYTF.

The CDR3 is CASSLSKRDTARFLNTEAFF. The CDR3 coding sequence is TGCGCCAGCAGCTTAAGTAAAAGGGACACGGCGAGGTTTCTAAACACTGAAGCTTTCTTT. The rearrangement links TRBV5-1 to TRBJ1-1, with D maybe TRBD1 (6 bases). The V end was cut by 2 bases, the J end by 2 bases, with 28 bases between. Germline V gene sequence: CDR1 SGHRS, CDR2 YFSETQ. This CDR3 contains 20 residues.

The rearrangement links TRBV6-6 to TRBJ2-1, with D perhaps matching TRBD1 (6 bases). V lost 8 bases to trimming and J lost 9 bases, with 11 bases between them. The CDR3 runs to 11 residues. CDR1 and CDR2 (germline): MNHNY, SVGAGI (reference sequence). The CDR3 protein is CASRQASEQFF. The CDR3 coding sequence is TGTGCCAGCCGACAGGCGTCTGAGCAGTTCTTC.

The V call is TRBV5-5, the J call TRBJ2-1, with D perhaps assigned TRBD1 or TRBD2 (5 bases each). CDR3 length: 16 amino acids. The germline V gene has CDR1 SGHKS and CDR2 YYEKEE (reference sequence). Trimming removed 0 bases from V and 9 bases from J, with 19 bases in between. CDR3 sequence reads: CASSLGQIHPGGEQFF. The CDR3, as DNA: TGTGCCAGCAGCTTGGGACAGATCCATCCTGGGGGTGAGCAGTTCTTC.

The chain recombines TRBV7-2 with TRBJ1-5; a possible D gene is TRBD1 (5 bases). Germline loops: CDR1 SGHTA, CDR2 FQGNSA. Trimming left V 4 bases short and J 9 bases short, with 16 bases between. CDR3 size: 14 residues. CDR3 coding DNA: TGTGCCAGCAGCTCCCAGGGAGGCCTTGGGCCCCAGCATTTT. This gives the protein CASSSQGGLGPQHF.

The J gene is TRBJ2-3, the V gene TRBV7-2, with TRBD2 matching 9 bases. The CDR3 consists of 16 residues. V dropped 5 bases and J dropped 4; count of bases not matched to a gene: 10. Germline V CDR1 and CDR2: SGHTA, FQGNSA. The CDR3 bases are TGTGCCAGCAGCCTGGGGAGCGGGAGGAGCGCAGATACGCAGTATTTT. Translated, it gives CASSLGSGRSADTQYF.

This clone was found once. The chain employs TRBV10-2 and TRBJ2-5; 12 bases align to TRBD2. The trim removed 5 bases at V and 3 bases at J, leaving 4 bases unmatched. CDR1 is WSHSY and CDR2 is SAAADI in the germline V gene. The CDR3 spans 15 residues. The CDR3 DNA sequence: TGCGCCAGCAGTCCTAGCGGGAGGGATAAAGAGACCCAGTACTTC. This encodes CASSPSGRDKETQYF.

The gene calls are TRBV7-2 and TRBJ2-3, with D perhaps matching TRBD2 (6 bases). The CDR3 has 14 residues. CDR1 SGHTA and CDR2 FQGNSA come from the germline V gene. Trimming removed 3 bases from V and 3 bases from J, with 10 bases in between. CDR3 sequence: CASSLGTWTDTQYF. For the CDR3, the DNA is TGTGCCAGCAGCTTGGGGACTTGGACAGATACGCAGTATTTT. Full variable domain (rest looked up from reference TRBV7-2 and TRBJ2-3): GAGVSQSPSNKVTEKGKDVELRCDPISGHTALYWYRQSLGQGLEFLIYFQGNSAPDKSGLPSDRFSAERTGGSVSTLTIQRTQQEDSAVYLCASSLGTWTDTQYFGPGTRLTVL.

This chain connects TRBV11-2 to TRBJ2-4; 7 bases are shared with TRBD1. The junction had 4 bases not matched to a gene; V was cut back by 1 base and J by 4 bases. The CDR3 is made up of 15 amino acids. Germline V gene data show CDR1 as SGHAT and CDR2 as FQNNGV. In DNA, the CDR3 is TGTGCCAGCAGCTTAGCCCGGGACAGTAAAAACATTCAGTACTTC. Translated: CASSLARDSKNIQYF.

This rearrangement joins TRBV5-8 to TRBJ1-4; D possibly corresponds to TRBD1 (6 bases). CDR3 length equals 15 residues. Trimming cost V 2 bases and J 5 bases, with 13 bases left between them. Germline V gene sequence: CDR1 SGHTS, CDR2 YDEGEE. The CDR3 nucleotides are TGTGCCAGCAGCTTAGGAACCGGACAGAATGAAAAACTGTTTTTT. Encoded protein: CASSLGTGQNEKLFF.

CDR3 region: CASSLQGLNTEAFF. The CDR3 DNA reads TGTGCCAGCAGCTTACAGGGGTTGAACACTGAAGCTTTCTTT. The chain employs TRBV11-2 and TRBJ1-1; a weak D match, TRBD1 (6 bases). This CDR3 has 14 residues. CDR1 SGHAT and CDR2 FQNNGV come from the germline V gene. V lost 2 bases, J lost 0 bases, and 7 bases lay in between.

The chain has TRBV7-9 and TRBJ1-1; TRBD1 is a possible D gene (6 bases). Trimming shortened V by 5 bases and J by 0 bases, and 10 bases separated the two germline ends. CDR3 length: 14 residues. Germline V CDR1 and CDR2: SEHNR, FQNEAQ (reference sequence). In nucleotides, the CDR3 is TGTGCCAGCAGCCGACAGGTCATGAACACTGAAGCTTTCTTT. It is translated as CASSRQVMNTEAFF.

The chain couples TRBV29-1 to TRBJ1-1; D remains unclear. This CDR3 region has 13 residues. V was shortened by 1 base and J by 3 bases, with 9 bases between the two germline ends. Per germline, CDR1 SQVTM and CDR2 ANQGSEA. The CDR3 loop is CSVEGLGYTEAFF. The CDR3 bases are TGCAGCGTTGAAGGGTTGGGTTACACTGAAGCTTTCTTT.

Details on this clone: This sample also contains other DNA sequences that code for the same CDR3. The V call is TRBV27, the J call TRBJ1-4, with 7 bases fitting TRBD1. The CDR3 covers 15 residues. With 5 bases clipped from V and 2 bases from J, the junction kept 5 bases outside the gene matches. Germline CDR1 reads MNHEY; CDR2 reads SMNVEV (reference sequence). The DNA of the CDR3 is TGTGCCAGCAGTCCAACAGGGGCGACTAATGAAAAACTGTTTTTT. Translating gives CASSPTGATNEKLFF.

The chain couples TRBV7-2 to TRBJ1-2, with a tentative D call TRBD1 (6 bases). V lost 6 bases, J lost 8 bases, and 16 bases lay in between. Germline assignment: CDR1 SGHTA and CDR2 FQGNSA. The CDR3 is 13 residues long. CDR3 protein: CASSPDSTGGYTF. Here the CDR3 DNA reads TGTGCCAGCAGTCCGGACAGCACCGGGGGCTACACCTTC.

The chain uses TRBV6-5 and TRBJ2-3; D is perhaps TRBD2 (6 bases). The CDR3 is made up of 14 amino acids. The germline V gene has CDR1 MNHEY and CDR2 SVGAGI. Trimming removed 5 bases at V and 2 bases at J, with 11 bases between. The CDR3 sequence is CASSRDFNTDTQYF. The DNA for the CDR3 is TGTGCCAGCAGTCGGGACTTTAACACAGATACGCAGTATTTT.

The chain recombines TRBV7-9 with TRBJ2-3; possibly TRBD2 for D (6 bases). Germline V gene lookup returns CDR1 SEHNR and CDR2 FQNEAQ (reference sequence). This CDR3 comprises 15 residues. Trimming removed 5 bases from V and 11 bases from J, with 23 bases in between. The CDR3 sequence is CASSPPTTLARVQYF. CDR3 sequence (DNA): TGTGCCAGCAGCCCACCGACGACCCTAGCGCGGGTGCAGTATTTT.